This is a list of T cell receptor beta chains from one sample in a study of T cells after yellow fever vaccination. TCRdb called the 5' RACE reads again in MiXCR, with one record for every CDR3 protein. The sample records 250,000 or so distinct CDR3 sequences, approximately 3.8% being singletons. Here the sequenced sample was PBMCs, taken 15 days after the yellow fever booster vaccination. These receptors all stem from a man younger than 35 who received the YFV17D yellow fever vaccine. The CDR3 runs from the conserved cysteine through the conserved F or W. A D gene is named only where the DNA matches it firmly. The size entry is marked missing in some rows and otherwise reads once, few, many or a size class.

J gene,D gene,V gene,clone size,CDR3 protein,CDR3 DNA
TRBJ1-2,-,TRBV7-8,many,CASSLVFGSNYGYTF,TGTGCCAGCAGTTTAGTTTTTGGGTCTAACTATGGCTACACCTTC
TRBJ1-5,-,TRBV7-9,-,CASSLAPSGPQHF,TGTGCCAGCAGCTTAGCTCCGTCCGGGCCCCAGCATTTT
TRBJ1-1,-,TRBV10-3,many,CAASSATEAFF,TGTGCCGCTTCATCAGCCACTGAAGCTTTCTTT
TRBJ1-5,-,TRBV27,many,CASSFGPTSNQPQHF,TGTGCCAGCAGTTTCGGACCTACTAGCAATCAGCCCCAGCATTTT
TRBJ1-5,TRBD1,TRBV7-2,many,CASSQRTGGGNQPQHF,TGTGCCAGCAGCCAGAGGACAGGGGGTGGCAATCAGCCCCAGCATTTT
TRBJ2-3,-,TRBV7-2,many,CASSLVGGATDTQYF,TGTGCCAGCAGCTTAGTAGGGGGGGCCACAGATACGCAGTATTTT
TRBJ2-7,TRBD2,TRBV20-1,many,CSASTSGGYEQYF,TGCAGTGCCTCGACTAGCGGGGGCTACGAGCAGTACTTC
TRBJ1-1,TRBD1,TRBV20-1,many,CSAPGQSPEAFF,TGCAGTGCCCCGGGACAGAGCCCTGAAGCTTTCTTT
TRBJ1-5,-,TRBV27,few,CASSLLGDGQPQHF,TGTGCCAGCAGTTTATTGGGGGACGGACAGCCCCAGCATTTT
TRBJ2-7,-,TRBV6-6,many,CASRAPDFSYEQYF,TGTGCCAGCAGGGCCCCCGATTTCTCCTACGAGCAGTACTTC
TRBJ2-3,TRBD1,TRBV2,many,CASTTAGTGGTDTQYF,TGTGCCAGCACTACCGCCGGGACAGGCGGCACAGATACGCAGTATTTT
TRBJ1-2,-,TRBV28,many,CASTETGANYGYTF,TGTGCCAGCACCGAGACTGGAGCTAACTATGGCTACACCTTC
TRBJ2-5,TRBD2,TRBV20-1,many,CSARVGLAEETQYF,TGCAGTGCTAGAGTGGGACTAGCGGAAGAGACCCAGTACTTC
TRBJ1-5,-,TRBV19,few,CASSRLNQPQHF,TGTGCCAGTAGCCGCCTAAATCAGCCCCAGCATTTT
TRBJ1-2,-,TRBV5-5,few,CASSSTGNMPLNTNYGYTF,TGTGCCAGCAGCTCTACAGGGAATATGCCATTAAATACTAACTATGGCTACACCTTC
TRBJ2-1,TRBD1,TRBV11-2,many,CASSWYRGRNEQFF,TGTGCCAGCAGCTGGTACAGGGGGCGCAATGAGCAGTTCTTC
TRBJ1-1,TRBD1,TRBV5-1,many,CASSQGAQGTEAFF,TGCGCCAGCAGCCAGGGGGCGCAAGGCACTGAAGCTTTCTTT
TRBJ1-6,-,TRBV29-1,many,CSVGDASNSPLHF,TGCAGCGTAGGGGACGCAAGCAATTCACCCCTCCACTTT
TRBJ2-1,-,TRBV5-1,many,CASSLAVGIDEQFF,TGCGCCAGCAGCTTGGCCGTGGGGATCGATGAGCAGTTCTTC
TRBJ1-1,-,TRBV7-9,-,CASRGSRGNTEAFF,TGTGCCAGCAGGGGGTCCCGCGGGAACACTGAAGCTTTCTTT
TRBJ2-7,TRBD1,TRBV15,many,CATSTATGGYEQYF,TGTGCCACCAGCACCGCAACAGGGGGATACGAGCAGTACTTC